This paragraph reports one T cell receptor beta chain. This record comes from a study of control samples from healthy donors and cancer patients. TCRdb's table, derived via immunoSEQ multiplex PCR, lists solely in-frame clones and lacks some. The sample shows over 100,000 clones, approximately 90% of them seen only once. The CDR3 runs 15 residues. In germline, CDR1 is SGHAT, CDR2 FQNNGV. With V trimmed by 0 bases and J by 6 bases, 2 bases remained unmatched. The receptor's source is a woman between 45 and 60 years old in good health. The chain joins TRBV11-2 to TRBJ2-3, with TRBD2 matching over 11 bases. Sequencing input: blood. CDR3 nucleotides: TGTGCCAGCAGCTTAGAGACTAGCGGGGCCGATACGCAGTATTTT. Amino acid sequence: CASSLETSGADTQYF.